Listed here are 27 T cell receptor beta chains from one sample, sequenced in a study of T cells after yellow fever vaccination. From the 5' RACE reads, TCRdb called clonotypes with MiXCR, one entry per CDR3 protein. This sample yields hundreds of thousands of distinct CDR3 sequences, of which about 14% are seen a single time; around an eighth belongs to the top ten. The specimen comprised PBMCs, sampled on the day of the yellow fever booster vaccination. The receptors come from a man aged 30 to 39 who received the YFV17D yellow fever vaccine.

This clonotype was detected ten times or more. This chain links TRBV12-3 or TRBV12-4 with TRBJ2-7; D perhaps matches TRBD2 (5 bases). This CDR3 has 14 residues. Trimming cost V 7 bases and J 3 bases, with 16 bases left between them. CDR3 amino acids: CASNKPGGFYEQYF. DNA of the CDR3: TGTGCCAGCAATAAACCCGGCGGGTTCTACGAGCAGTACTTC.

In this sample, this clonotype turned up a few times. This chain joins TRBV6-5 and TRBJ2-7; D gene ambiguous. Germline V gene data show CDR1 as MNHEY and CDR2 as SVGAGI. This CDR3 contains 13 residues. Between the trimmed V and J ends, which lost 4 bases and 0 bases, there was a span of 7 bases. CDR3 nucleotides: TGTGCCAGCAGTTCTTGGAGCTCCTACGAGCAGTACTTC. Translation gives CASSSWSSYEQYF.

The rearrangement uses TRBV4-2 and TRBJ2-3; TRBD2 matches 7 bases. After removal of 6 bases from V and 2 bases from J, the junction contained 20 bases not matched to a gene. This CDR3 has 19 residues. CDR1 is LGHNA and CDR2 is YNFKEQ in the germline V gene. CDR3 sequence (DNA): TGTGCCAGCAGACCTCATGGGGCGACTAGCAGTGATGTCACAGATACGCAGTATTTT. It encodes CASRPHGATSSDVTDTQYF.

The rearrangement links TRBV25-1 to TRBJ2-1; 8 bases fit TRBD2. Germline V lookup: CDR1 MGHDK, CDR2 SYGVNS. J gave up 3 bases and V 4 bases, and 14 bases lay outside the gene matches. The CDR3 spans 18 residues. The CDR3 nucleotides read TGTGCCAGCAGTGGTGCAGGAGACGGGAGGGGACGCTACAATGAGCAGTTCTTC. Its translation is CASSGAGDGRGRYNEQFF. Based on the CDR3 plus reference TRBV25-1 and TRBJ2-1, the full variable domain is EADIYQTPRYLVIGTGKKITLECSQTMGHDKMYWYQQDPGMELHLIHYSYGVNSTEKGDLSSESTVSRIRTEHFPLTLESARPSHTSQYLCASSGAGDGRGRYNEQFFGPGTRLTVL.

The DNA of the CDR3 is TGCGCCAGCAGCTTCGGGACAGGGGCTGCAGAGACCCAGTACTTC. Residues: CASSFGTGAAETQYF. The J gene is TRBJ2-5, the V gene TRBV5-1; the match to TRBD1 covers 10 bases. The CDR3 sequence is 15 residues long. V shed 2 bases, J shed 4 bases, and the junction held 5 bases outside the gene matches. CDR1 and CDR2 from the germline V gene are SGHRS and YFSETQ.

This clonotype was detected many times. The chain carries TRBV2 and TRBJ1-5; D ambiguous. Germline loops: CDR1 SNHLY, CDR2 FYNNEI. The CDR3 loop spans 13 amino acids. The germline V and J ends were trimmed by 5 bases and 2 bases, with 7 bases remaining between them. The CDR3 DNA is TGTGCCAGCAGTCAGGTCGGCAATCAGCCCCAGCATTTT. This sequence encodes CASSQVGNQPQHF.

Many counts were recorded for this clonotype. V gene TRBV29-1 combines with J gene TRBJ2-5; the D gene is possibly TRBD1 (5 bases). Trimming shortened V by 7 bases and J by 4 bases, and 16 bases separated the two germline ends. Germline loops: CDR1 SQVTM, CDR2 ANQGSEA. The CDR3 spans 13 residues. The CDR3 DNA is TGCAGCGCCGACGCCGACAGCCTAGAGACCCAGTACTTC. Translation: CSADADSLETQYF.

The chain links TRBV6-1 to TRBJ2-1, with a weak D call TRBD2 (5 bases). Trimming took 6 bases from V and 1 from J, leaving 10 bases between them. This CDR3 spans 14 amino acids. The germline CDR1 and CDR2 sequences are MNHNS and SASEGT. Written as DNA, the CDR3 is TGTGCCAGCAGGAAACTAGTATCCTACAATGAGCAGTTCTTC. Translated, it gives CASRKLVSYNEQFF.

This clonotype has a handful of counts. The rearrangement uses TRBV20-1 and TRBJ2-3; TRBD2 aligns across 8 bases. Per the germline V gene, CDR1 is DFQATT and CDR2 is SNEGSKA (reference sequence). This CDR3 has 16 residues. Unmatched junction bases numbered 11, after V lost 0 bases and J lost 6 bases. The CDR3 bases are TGCAGTGCTAGAGACCTTAAGCGGGAGAAATTTGATACGCAGTATTTT. Translation: CSARDLKREKFDTQYF.

There are a few counts of this clonotype. CDR3: CASSLQLAGGPNNEQFF. In nucleotides, the CDR3 is TGTGCCAGCAGTTTACAACTAGCGGGAGGGCCCAACAATGAGCAGTTCTTC. The chain couples TRBV28 to TRBJ2-1; 13 bases align to TRBD2. V trimming: 2 bases; J trimming: 5 bases; junction bases outside the gene matches: 6. This CDR3 is 17 amino acids long. Germline V gene lookup returns CDR1 MDHEN and CDR2 SYDVKM.

J is TRBJ2-1 and V is TRBV9; TRBD2 agrees at 10 bases. Trimming removed 0 bases from V and 6 bases from J; junction bases left unmatched: 12. Germline V lookup: CDR1 SGDLS, CDR2 YYNGEE. The CDR3 has 18 amino acids. CDR3 sequence reads: CASSVVPSGRANLNEQFF. In nucleotides, the CDR3 is TGTGCCAGCAGCGTAGTTCCTAGCGGGAGAGCAAATCTCAATGAGCAGTTCTTC. The whole variable domain, remainder taken from reference TRBV9 and TRBJ2-1, is DSGVTQTPKHLITATGQRVTLRCSPRSGDLSVYWYQQSLDQGLQFLIQYYNGEERAKGNILERFSAQQFPDLHSELNLSSLELGDSALYFCASSVVPSGRANLNEQFFGPGTRLTVL.

This clonotype was seen a handful of times. V gene TRBV6-1 combines with J gene TRBJ1-6; 11 nucleotides align to TRBD1. The V segment lost 0 bases and the J segment 10 bases; nucleotides outside the gene matches: 5. The CDR3 has 16 amino acids. Germline CDR1 and CDR2: MNHNS and SASEGT. The CDR3, as DNA: TGTGCCAGCAGTGAAGCGTCCGGGACAGGGGGGTCACCCCTCCACTTT. As protein: CASSEASGTGGSPLHF.

This clonotype occurred a few times. This sequence joins TRBV29-1 and TRBJ2-3; 7 positions agree with TRBD1. This CDR3 spans 15 amino acids. Germline V gene sequence: CDR1 SQVTM, CDR2 ANQGSEA. V shed 6 bases and J 2 bases; nucleotides not matched to a gene: 11. The DNA for the CDR3 is TGCAGCGTCGGAAGTTTGACAGGGACCACAGATACGCAGTATTTT. It translates to CSVGSLTGTTDTQYF.

This clonotype was detected many times. CDR3 sequence (DNA): TGCGCCAGCAGTCAGCTTAGCGGGAACGTAGGCAATGAGCAGTTCTTC. It specifies CASSQLSGNVGNEQFF. J is TRBJ2-1 and V is TRBV5-1, with 8 bases aligning to TRBD2. J gave up 6 bases and V 5 bases, and 13 bases lay outside the gene matches. The CDR3 contains 16 residues. From germline, CDR1 is SGHRS and CDR2 YFSETQ.

This clonotype turned up a few times. This sequence joins TRBV5-1 and TRBJ2-5; D is possibly TRBD1 or TRBD2 (5 bases each). Looked up from germline, CDR1 is SGHRS and CDR2 is YFSETQ. V was shortened by 0 bases and J by 3 bases, with 15 bases between the two germline ends. The CDR3 covers 16 residues. CDR3 in DNA: TGCGCCAGCAGCTTGGAGCCAGGGAGTTATGAAGAGACCCAGTACTTC. Encoded protein: CASSLEPGSYEETQYF.

The genes are TRBV7-2 and TRBJ2-1; 9 bases map to TRBD2. CDR3 length equals 17 residues. Trimming at V came to 5 bases and at J to 0 bases, leaving 8 bases not matched to a gene. CDR1 is SGHTA and CDR2 is FQGNSA in the germline V gene. The CDR3, as DNA: TGTGCCAGCAGCCAACGGACTAGCGCAGTCTCCTACAATGAGCAGTTCTTC. It is translated as CASSQRTSAVSYNEQFF. The complete variable domain, with remaining parts taken from reference TRBV7-2 and TRBJ2-1, reads GAGVSQSPSNKVTEKGKDVELRCDPISGHTALYWYRQSLGQGLEFLIYFQGNSAPDKSGLPSDRFSAERTGGSVSTLTIQRTQQEDSAVYLCASSQRTSAVSYNEQFFGPGTRLTVL.

The rearrangement joins TRBV27 to TRBJ2-5; D is perhaps TRBD1 (5 bases). Germline V gene lookup returns CDR1 MNHEY and CDR2 SMNVEV (reference sequence). The germline V and J ends were trimmed by 10 bases and 5 bases, with 14 bases remaining between them. This CDR3 has 12 residues. The CDR3 is CATSDMLETQYF. DNA for the CDR3: TGTGCCACCTCGGACATGTTGGAGACCCAGTACTTC.

This chain joins TRBV5-5 and TRBJ1-6; 9 bases map to TRBD1. The CDR3 is made up of 17 amino acids. With 1 base clipped from V and 6 bases from J, the junction kept 8 bases outside the gene matches. The germline gives CDR1 SGHKS, CDR2 YYEKEE (reference sequence). Written as DNA, the CDR3 is TGTGCCAGCAGCTTGTTTGCCGGGACAGGGACTAATTCACCCCTCCACTTT. It specifies CASSLFAGTGTNSPLHF. Drawing the rest from reference TRBV5-5 and TRBJ1-6, the complete variable domain is DAGVTQSPTHLIKTRGQQVTLRCSPISGHKSVSWYQQVLGQGPQFIFQYYEKEERGRGNFPDRFSARQFPNYSSELNVNALLLGDSALYLCASSLFAGTGTNSPLHFGNGTRLTVT.

This clonotype was seen only a few times. The gene calls are TRBV12-3 or TRBV12-4 and TRBJ1-1; perhaps TRBD1 as D (5 bases). V was pared by 6 bases and J by 1 base, with 9 bases between. This CDR3 has 13 amino acids. As DNA, the CDR3 is TGTGCCAGCAGGGATGGGGGGAACACTGAAGCTTTCTTT. Encoded protein: CASRDGGNTEAFF.

The chain recombines TRBV5-1 with TRBJ1-1; D is possibly TRBD1 (6 bases). Per germline, CDR1 SGHRS and CDR2 YFSETQ. The CDR3 totals 14 residues. Trimming left V 0 bases short and J 4 bases short, with 10 bases between. For the CDR3, the DNA is TGCGCCAGCAGCTTGGTGGAGGGGGTCACTGAAGCTTTCTTT. Translated, it gives CASSLVEGVTEAFF.

The sample holds a few counts of this clonotype. The chain joins TRBV20-1 to TRBJ2-3, with D unclear. The V end lost 3 bases, the J end lost 5 bases, and 12 bases lay between the germline ends. Germline V CDR1 and CDR2: DFQATT, SNEGSKA (reference sequence). The CDR3 is 13 amino acids. CDR3 in amino acids: CSASTTVRDTQYF. Here the CDR3 DNA reads TGCAGTGCTAGTACTACAGTCAGAGATACGCAGTATTTT.

This clonotype has more than one count but fewer than ten. V usage is TRBV29-1 and J usage is TRBJ2-2; maybe TRBD2 (5 bases). Looked up from germline, CDR1 is SQVTM and CDR2 is ANQGSEA. Trimming took off 6 bases at V and 6 bases at J, with 8 bases between the two ends. This CDR3 region has 11 residues. CDR3 nucleotide sequence: TGCAGCGTGGTCGGGGCCGGGGAGCTGTTTTTT. It translates to CSVVGAGELFF.

The V and J genes are TRBV14 and TRBJ2-2, with a weak D call TRBD2 (6 bases). The CDR3 runs to 14 residues. CDR1 is SGHDN and CDR2 is FVKESK in the germline V gene. The V gene lost 2 bases and the J gene lost 7 bases, with 11 bases spanning the gap. The CDR3 DNA sequence: TGTGCCAGCAGCCAATTTAGCGGCGGCGGGGAGCTGTTTTTT. This codes for CASSQFSGGGELFF.

This clonotype was counted between two and nine times. The chain employs TRBV7-3 and TRBJ2-5; D may match TRBD1 or TRBD2 (5 bases each). The CDR3 consists of 14 residues. Trimming removed 2 bases from V and 0 bases from J, with 7 bases in between. The germline gives CDR1 SGHTA, CDR2 FQGTGA. The CDR3 region has the DNA TGTGCCAGCAGCTTAGTGGGGGACCAAGAGACCCAGTACTTC. As protein: CASSLVGDQETQYF.

The chain carries TRBV5-1 and TRBJ2-2; the match to TRBD2 covers 14 bases. V lost 3 bases and J lost 4; bases outside the gene matches: 2. Germline V gene sequence: CDR1 SGHRS, CDR2 YFSETQ. The CDR3 totals 16 residues. The CDR3 reads CASSSGLAGGTGELFF. DNA of the CDR3: TGCGCCAGCAGCTCCGGACTAGCGGGAGGCACCGGGGAGCTGTTTTTT.

The chain combines TRBV6-2 or TRBV6-3 with TRBJ2-3, with D perhaps matching TRBD2 (6 bases). This CDR3 spans 12 amino acids. The germline CDR1 and CDR2 sequences are MNHEY and SVGEGT. V was trimmed by 5 bases and J by 6 bases, leaving 9 bases between them. CDR3 region: CASSAAGDTQYF. The CDR3 region has the DNA TGTGCCAGCAGTGCGGCGGGGGATACGCAGTATTTT.

This clonotype was seen more than once but under ten times. The chain recombines TRBV27 with TRBJ1-6, with D maybe TRBD1 (5 bases). This CDR3 has 14 amino acids. V was shortened by 3 bases and J by 4 bases, with 7 bases between the two germline ends. Germline V gene sequence: CDR1 MNHEY, CDR2 SMNVEV (reference sequence). The CDR3 sequence is CASSFGHYNSPLHF. The CDR3 nucleotides are TGTGCCAGCAGTTTCGGACATTATAATTCACCCCTCCACTTT.